What follows are 30 T cell receptor beta chains derived from one specimen sequenced in a study of neurological immune-mediated disorders (dated by TCRdb to about 2019). Library prep was done by 5' RACE. Reads for this sample came from an Illumina HiSeq 2500. TCRdb itself trimmed the public reads at Q25 with fastp, ran MiXCR and retained productive beta chains. CDR3 protein duplicates are merged, each entry listing the most common genes and DNA. In this sample the table shows 75,000 to 85,000 distinct CDR3 sequences, under 20% of which occur a single time. The ten largest make up just over 15% of the sample. Source material: PBMCs. These receptors all come from a woman in her forties in good health.

This clonotype has a handful of counts. The gene calls are TRBV11-2 and TRBJ1-2; a possible D gene is TRBD1 (6 bases). The CDR3 is 16 amino acids. Germline V gene data show CDR1 as SGHAT and CDR2 as FQNNGV. V shed 1 base and J shed 3 bases, with 15 bases lying between them. The CDR3 sequence: CASSLAGAVAHYGYTF. As DNA, the CDR3 is TGTGCCAGCAGCTTAGCAGGGGCGGTAGCCCACTATGGCTACACCTTC. Supplemented by reference TRBV11-2 and TRBJ1-2, the full variable domain reads EAGVAQSPRYKIIEKRQSVAFWCNPISGHATLYWYQQILGQGPKLLIQFQNNGVVDDSQLPKDRFSAERLKGVDSTLKIQPAKLEDSAVYLCASSLAGAVAHYGYTFGSGTRLTVV.

There are a few counts of this clonotype. The chain combines TRBV11-1 with TRBJ2-7; D is uncertain. The CDR3 spans 12 residues. CDR1 is SGHAT, CDR2 FQDESV, per germline (reference sequence). V lost 5 bases to trimming and J lost 7 bases, with 12 bases between them. DNA for the CDR3: TGTGCCAGCAGCAGCGCGGATAGGGAGCAGTACTTC. Its translation is CASSSADREQYF. Full variable domain (missing parts from reference TRBV11-1 and TRBJ2-7): EAEVAQSPRYKITEKSQAVAFWCDPISGHATLYWYRQILGQGPELLVQFQDESVVDDSQLPKDRFSAERLKGVDSTLKIQPAELGDSAMYLCASSSADREQYFGPGTRLTVT.

This clonotype came up many times. The chain employs TRBV20-1 and TRBJ2-7, with D perhaps given as TRBD1 or TRBD2 (5 bases each). V dropped 1 base and J dropped 1 base, with 14 bases sitting between them. This CDR3 is 15 amino acids long. Germline loops: CDR1 DFQATT, CDR2 SNEGSKA (reference sequence). The CDR3 loop reads CSARGVGDVSYEQYV. The CDR3 region has the DNA TGCAGTGCTAGAGGTGTAGGGGACGTTTCCTACGAGCAGTACGTC.

Remarks on this clonotype: It may be a read error: a sequence one base away is much more abundant. The J gene is TRBJ1-2, the V gene TRBV4-1, with TRBD1 identical over 9 bases. This CDR3 region has 13 residues. The germline V gene has CDR1 MGHRA and CDR2 YSYEKL. The CDR3 here is CANSRPGQGGYTF. DNA for the CDR3: TGCGCCAACAGCCGACCGGGACAGGGTGGCTACACCTTC.

A few counts support this clonotype. This chain joins TRBV18 and TRBJ2-5, with a possible D match to TRBD2 (7 bases). V lost 2 bases and J 1 base, leaving 8 bases between the germline ends. Germline V lookup: CDR1 KGHSH, CDR2 LQKENI. The CDR3 loop spans 14 amino acids. The CDR3 DNA reads TGTGCCAGCTCACCAGCGGGGGCCCAAGAGACCCAGTACTTC. Translated, it gives CASSPAGAQETQYF.

This clonotype showed up many times. V is TRBV5-6 and J is TRBJ2-3; no firm D call. This CDR3 is built from 13 residues. Per germline, CDR1 SGHDT and CDR2 YYEEEE. Trimming stripped 1 base from V and 2 bases from J, with 5 bases between. The CDR3 coding sequence is TGTGCCAGCAGCTTGCGGTTCACAGATACGCAGTATTTT. Its protein product is CASSLRFTDTQYF.

This clonotype was recorded at least ten times. J is TRBJ2-5 and V is TRBV12-3 or TRBV12-4, with 7 bases lining up with TRBD2. The CDR3 runs to 14 residues. The J segment lost 4 bases and the V segment lost 5 bases, leaving 7 bases of the junction unmatched. The CDR3 loop reads CASSLSGAGETQYF. CDR3 DNA: TGTGCCAGCAGTCTCAGCGGGGCGGGAGAGACCCAGTACTTC.

The sample holds many counts of this clonotype. The V call is TRBV6-5, the J call TRBJ2-7; D is perhaps TRBD1 or TRBD2 (5 bases each). Germline lookup yields CDR1 MNHEY and CDR2 SVGAGI. V lost 2 bases and J 0 bases, leaving 11 bases between the germline ends. The CDR3 consists of 15 residues. CDR3 amino acids: CASSYGWGSSYEQYF. The CDR3, as DNA: TGTGCCAGCAGTTACGGGTGGGGGAGCTCCTACGAGCAGTACTTC.

This clonotype was seen ten or more times. The chain couples TRBV6-2 or TRBV6-3 to TRBJ2-2; 12 nucleotides align to TRBD2. There are 16 residues in the CDR3. With V trimmed by 6 bases and J by 5 bases, 7 bases remained unmatched. Germline V gene sequence: CDR1 MNHEY, CDR2 SVGEGT. In DNA, the CDR3 is TGTGCCAGCAGAAGCGGACTAGCGGGATATACCGGGGAGCTGTTTTTT. Translation: CASRSGLAGYTGELFF.

The chain has TRBV27 and TRBJ2-1; 15 positions agree with TRBD2. This CDR3 is built from 18 residues. Germline lookup yields CDR1 MNHEY and CDR2 SMNVEV (reference sequence). J gave up 0 bases and V 6 bases, and 6 bases lay outside the gene matches. For the CDR3, the DNA is TGTGCCAGCAGCAGGGGACTAGCGGGAGGTGACTCCTACAATGAGCAGTTCTTC. Amino acid sequence: CASSRGLAGGDSYNEQFF.

This clonotype was recorded many times. Here the CDR3 reads CSARDRQGQNTIYF. The DNA for the CDR3 is TGCAGTGCTAGAGATAGACAGGGGCAAAACACCATATATTTT. V gene TRBV20-1 combines with J gene TRBJ1-3, with 8 bases aligning to TRBD1. CDR3 size: 14 residues. Germline V gene data show CDR1 as DFQATT and CDR2 as SNEGSKA (reference sequence). V was clipped by 0 bases and J by 6 bases; unmatched bases: 4.

This clonotype came up many times. The CDR3 sequence is CSARALQGTDTQYF. CDR3 DNA sequence: TGCAGTGCTAGAGCACTCCAGGGCACAGATACGCAGTATTTT. The genes are TRBV20-1 and TRBJ2-3; no firm D call. V shed 1 base and J shed 1 base, with 9 bases lying between them. The CDR3 is made up of 14 amino acids. Germline loops: CDR1 DFQATT, CDR2 SNEGSKA (reference sequence).

V gene TRBV3-1 combines with J gene TRBJ2-4; D possibly corresponds to TRBD1 (6 bases). The CDR3 has 14 amino acids. Trimming removed 0 bases from V and 6 bases from J, with 9 bases in between. The germline V gene has CDR1 LGHDT and CDR2 YNNKEL (reference sequence). CDR3 bases: TGTGCCAGCAGCCAAGAAGAAGGGGGAAACATTCAGTACTTC. Protein product: CASSQEEGGNIQYF.

This clonotype has only a few counts. V gene TRBV7-9 combines with J gene TRBJ2-7, with 13 bases that match TRBD2. Trimming removed 4 bases from V and 3 bases from J; junction bases left unmatched: 9. The CDR3 contains 17 residues. Looked up from germline, CDR1 is SEHNR and CDR2 is FQNEAQ (reference sequence). CDR3 protein: CASSWQSGLAGCYEQYV. The CDR3 nucleotides are TGTGCCAGCAGCTGGCAATCGGGACTAGCGGGGTGCTACGAGCAGTACGTC.

This clonotype occurred many times. CDR3 sequence reads: CASSSGQGYGYTF. The DNA for the CDR3 is TGCGCCAGCAGCTCAGGACAGGGATATGGCTACACCTTC. This sequence joins TRBV5-1 and TRBJ1-2, with 8 positions matching TRBD1. Germline assignment: CDR1 SGHRS and CDR2 YFSETQ. This CDR3 comprises 13 residues. V was clipped by 3 bases and J by 5 bases; unmatched bases: 3.

This clonotype was seen many times. CDR3 DNA: TGTGCCAGCAGTGAAAGGGGGAGCGGCGCAGATACGCAGTATTTT. It yields the protein CASSERGSGADTQYF. The chain links TRBV6-2 or TRBV6-3 to TRBJ2-3; possibly TRBD1 for D (6 bases). This CDR3 is built from 15 residues. V was clipped by 5 bases and J by 4 bases, with 16 bases between them. Germline CDR1 reads MNHEY; CDR2 reads SVGEGT.

This clonotype was counted at least ten times. DNA of the CDR3: TGTGCCAGCAGCGTACAGTCGGTCGCTGGAAACACCATATATTTT. It yields the protein CASSVQSVAGNTIYF. V gene TRBV7-2 combines with J gene TRBJ1-3; D is unresolved. Trimming pared 5 bases from V and 2 bases from J, leaving 13 bases between. CDR3 length: 15 residues. CDR1 SGHTA and CDR2 FQGNSA come from the germline V gene.

The sample holds many counts of this clonotype. J is TRBJ2-1 and V is TRBV5-1; D might be TRBD1 (6 bases). This CDR3 region has 16 residues. The germline CDR1 and CDR2 sequences are SGHRS and YFSETQ. Trimming removed 0 bases at V and 6 bases at J, with 16 bases between. The CDR3 nucleotides read TGCGCCAGCAGCTTGGCCAGTACAGGGCGCATCAATGAGCAGTTCTTC. Translation: CASSLASTGRINEQFF. Combining the CDR3 with reference TRBV5-1 and TRBJ2-1 gives the whole variable domain KAGVTQTPRYLIKTRGQQVTLSCSPISGHRSVSWYQQTPGQGLQFLFEYFSETQRNKGNFPGRFSGRQFSNSRSEMNVSTLELGDSALYLCASSLASTGRINEQFFGPGTRLTVL.

This clonotype was recorded at least ten times. This chain connects TRBV7-9 to TRBJ2-2; 7 bases align to TRBD1. This CDR3 region has 14 residues. The germline V gene encodes CDR1 SEHNR and CDR2 FQNEAQ (reference sequence). Losses at the gene ends were 5 bases for V and 4 bases for J; bases not matched to a gene: 4. The CDR3 DNA reads TGTGCCAGCAGCCCGACAGGGTTCACCGGGGAGCTGTTTTTT. The encoded protein is CASSPTGFTGELFF.

This clonotype occurred once. A much larger clonotype is one base distant, so this may be a read error. The V call is TRBV7-2, the J call TRBJ2-4, with 9 bases matching TRBD2. Per the germline V gene, CDR1 is SGHTA and CDR2 is FQGNSA. There are 17 residues in the CDR3. This CDR3 is CASSFYLAGGSGNIHYF. The CDR3 DNA reads TGTGCCAGCAGCTTTTACCTCGCGGGGGGGTCGGGGAACATTCATTACTTC.

This clonotype came up a few times. The chain carries TRBV18 and TRBJ1-6; TRBD1 agrees at 8 bases. The germline gives CDR1 KGHSH, CDR2 LQKENI. V was pared by 6 bases and J by 7 bases, with 11 bases of the junction left unmatched. CDR3 length: 16 residues. The CDR3: CASSSEGWTGNSPLHF. The DNA of the CDR3 is TGTGCCAGCTCTTCTGAGGGATGGACAGGGAATTCACCCCTCCACTTT. The variable domain in full, completed from reference TRBV18 and TRBJ1-6, reads NAGVMQNPRHLVRRRGQEARLRCSPMKGHSHVYWYRQLPEEGLKFMVYLQKENIIDESGMPKERFSAEFPKEGPSILRIQQVVRGDSAAYFCASSSEGWTGNSPLHFGNGTRLTVT.

Ten or more counts support this clonotype. The rearrangement joins TRBV28 to TRBJ2-3, with a weak D call TRBD1 (6 bases). CDR1 MDHEN and CDR2 SYDVKM come from the germline V gene. This CDR3 region has 15 residues. Trimming took 2 bases from V and 4 from J, leaving 13 bases between them. The CDR3: CASSLEVPGADTQYF. For the CDR3, the DNA is TGTGCCAGCAGTTTAGAGGTCCCAGGGGCAGATACGCAGTATTTT.

This clonotype was counted ten times or more. The chain couples TRBV10-3 to TRBJ2-3; possibly TRBD2 for D (5 bases). V lost 3 bases to trimming and J lost 0 bases, with 22 bases between them. The CDR3 has 19 amino acids. Germline CDR1 and CDR2: ENHRY and SYGVKD. CDR3 sequence reads: CAISDSVGESVSSTDTQYF. CDR3 in DNA: TGTGCCATCAGTGACTCGGTCGGGGAGTCCGTTTCTAGCACAGATACGCAGTATTTT.

This clonotype was picked up many times. The chain combines TRBV10-2 with TRBJ2-6, with 9 positions matching TRBD1. Per the germline V gene, CDR1 is WSHSY and CDR2 is SAAADI. This CDR3 spans 19 amino acids. With 0 bases clipped from V and 1 base from J, the junction kept 7 bases outside the gene matches. The CDR3 coding sequence is TGCGCCAGCAGTGAGTCCTGGACAGGGGTAGTGTCTGGGGCCAACGTCCTGACTTTC. It yields the protein CASSESWTGVVSGANVLTF.

In this sample, this clonotype turned up many times. The chain combines TRBV29-1 with TRBJ2-6; D is perhaps TRBD1 (5 bases). CDR3 length: 13 residues. V was clipped by 5 bases and J by 2 bases, with 7 bases between them. Germline V gene data show CDR1 as SQVTM and CDR2 as ANQGSEA. The CDR3 reads CSVSRAGANVLTF. CDR3 in DNA: TGCAGCGTTTCCAGGGCTGGGGCCAACGTCCTGACTTTC.

In this sample, this clonotype turned up many times. V and J are TRBV7-2 and TRBJ1-1; D uncertain. V dropped 10 bases and J dropped 5 bases, with 17 bases sitting between them. The CDR3 is 13 residues long. Germline-derived CDR1 and CDR2 are SGHTA and FQGNSA. The CDR3 here is CATCLALGTEAFF. The CDR3 region has the DNA TGTGCCACCTGCTTGGCCTTAGGGACTGAAGCTTTCTTT.

In its sample, this clonotype was seen many times. The rearrangement uses TRBV18 and TRBJ1-3, with D unclear. CDR1 and CDR2 from the germline V gene are KGHSH and LQKENI. Trimming took 0 bases from V and 4 from J, leaving 7 bases between them. The CDR3 contains 14 residues. The CDR3 here is CASSPPGNGNTIYF. The CDR3, as DNA: TGTGCCAGCTCACCACCAGGGAACGGAAACACCATATATTTT.

CDR3 region: CASSLDRGRGTEAFF. The CDR3 DNA follows: TGTGCCAGCAGCTTGGACAGGGGGCGCGGAACTGAAGCTTTCTTT. The chain couples TRBV5-6 to TRBJ1-1; 9 nucleotides agree with TRBD1. V was clipped by 0 bases and J by 5 bases; unmatched bases: 5. CDR1 is SGHDT, CDR2 YYEEEE, per germline. CDR3 size: 15 residues.

This sequence joins TRBV12-3 or TRBV12-4 and TRBJ1-1; TRBD1 aligns across 9 bases. J was trimmed by 5 bases and V by 4 bases; bases with no gene match: 8. This CDR3 comprises 15 residues. This CDR3 reads CASSWDRDRVTEAFF. The CDR3 nucleotides are TGTGCCAGCAGTTGGGATAGGGACAGGGTGACTGAAGCTTTCTTT.

This clonotype was counted many times. V usage is TRBV29-1 and J usage is TRBJ2-7, with D perhaps matching TRBD2 (6 bases). This CDR3 contains 13 residues. Germline loops: CDR1 SQVTM, CDR2 ANQGSEA. V was cut by 5 bases and J by 5 bases, with 16 bases left in between. CDR3 DNA sequence: TGCAGCGTTATGACGGGGGACGAGGACGAGCAGTACTTC. Residues: CSVMTGDEDEQYF.